This T cell receptor (beta chain) originates from a study of CD8 T cells in ankylosing spondylitis. Quantitative molecular-barcoded 5'-RACE generated the TCR beta libraries. TCRdb reprocessed the 5' RACE reads via MiXCR and lists one record per CDR3 protein. Here the sample spans under 950,000 distinct CDR3 sequences, around 20% being singletons. The germline V gene encodes CDR1 SEHNR and CDR2 FQNEAQ (reference sequence). Trimming took 0 bases from V and 2 from J, leaving 10 bases between them. This CDR3 spans 15 amino acids. Regarding the study as a whole: Relatively scarce in peripheral blood, disease-linked clones were CD8+. Reportedly, significant enrichment of disease-linked clones occurred in matched ankylosing spondylitis synovial fluid. Past studies reported some motif variants in reactive arthritis synovial fluid and blood. Blood of patients with ankylosing spondylitis appeared to be characterized by a TCR beta motif of several highly homologous variants.

With respect to this clonotype: Antigen: not known.

The sequenced material came from blood, either unsorted or a sorted T cell fraction (not recorded which). The chain is built from TRBV7-9 and TRBJ1-2; a weak D match, TRBD1 (6 bases). This TCR was sampled from a male donor with ankylosing spondylitis. This CDR3 is CASSLARTVNYGYTF. The CDR3, as DNA: TGTGCCAGCAGCTTAGCGAGGACAGTCAACTATGGCTACACCTTC.